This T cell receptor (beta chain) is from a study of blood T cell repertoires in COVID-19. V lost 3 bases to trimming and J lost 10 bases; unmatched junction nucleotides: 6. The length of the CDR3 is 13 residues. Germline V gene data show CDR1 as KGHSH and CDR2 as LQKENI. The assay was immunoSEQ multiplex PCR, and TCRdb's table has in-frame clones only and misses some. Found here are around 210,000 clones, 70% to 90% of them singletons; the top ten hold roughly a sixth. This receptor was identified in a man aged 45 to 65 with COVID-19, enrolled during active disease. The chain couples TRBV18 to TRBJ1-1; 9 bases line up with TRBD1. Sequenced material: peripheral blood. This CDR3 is CASSPRTGESAFF. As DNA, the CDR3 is TGTGCCAGCTCACCGAGGACAGGGGAGTCAGCTTTCTTT.